This entry lists 5 T cell receptor beta chains sequenced from one sample in a study of shared clonotypes between healthy human individuals. Method: immunoSEQ multiplex PCR; TCRdb's copy keeps in-frame clones and lacks some. The sample lists about 590,000 clones, around 95% occurring once. Naive CD8 cells lacked CD45RO, underwent positive selection for CCR7 and left out terminally differentiated effector memory CD45RA+ cells. The specimen was naive CD8+ T cells sorted from blood. The receptor set was obtained from a woman in her twenties or thirties in good health.

The genes are TRBV10-3 and TRBJ2-1; 11 nucleotides line up with TRBD2. The CDR3 runs to 17 residues. The germline V gene has CDR1 ENHRY and CDR2 SYGVKD. Germline trimming cut 3 bases from V and 2 bases from J; bases unmatched to any gene: 6. CDR3 amino acids: CAISDPGLAETYNEQFF. In DNA form, the CDR3 reads TGTGCCATCAGTGATCCGGGACTAGCGGAGACCTACAATGAGCAGTTCTTC.

The chain combines TRBV28 with TRBJ2-2; tentatively, D is TRBD1 (6 bases). The germline V and J ends were trimmed by 11 bases and 5 bases, with 15 bases remaining between them. This CDR3 spans 13 amino acids. In germline, CDR1 is MDHEN, CDR2 SYDVKM. CDR3 bases: TGTGCCGTGGGGGCCGGGCGTACCGGGGAGCTGTTTTTT. Its protein product is CAVGAGRTGELFF.

CDR3 protein: CASSPRAIYF. The CDR3 DNA reads as TGTGCCAGCAGCCCCAGGGCCATATATTTT. The genes are TRBV7-9 and TRBJ1-3, with D possibly being TRBD1 (5 bases). Germline V gene data show CDR1 as SEHNR and CDR2 as FQNEAQ (reference sequence). The CDR3 loop spans 10 amino acids. V shed 5 bases and J shed 11 bases, with 7 bases lying between them.

The V gene is TRBV5-1, the J gene TRBJ1-1; no clear D gene. The V end was cut by 5 bases, the J end by 1 base, with 3 bases between. The germline V gene has CDR1 SGHRS and CDR2 YFSETQ. This CDR3 is 11 amino acids long. CDR3 coding DNA: TGCGCCAGCAGTCCGAACACTGAAGCTTTCTTT. It encodes CASSPNTEAFF.

This rearrangement joins TRBV4-1 to TRBJ2-5; perhaps TRBD2 as D (5 bases). The CDR3 covers 17 residues. Looked up from germline, CDR1 is MGHRA and CDR2 is YSYEKL. The V gene lost 5 bases and the J gene lost 5 bases, with 24 bases spanning the gap. CDR3 amino acids: CASSAQPILFTGETQYF. CDR3 nucleotides: TGCGCCAGCAGCGCGCAACCGATCCTTTTTACGGGGGAGACCCAGTACTTC.